The 2 T cell receptor beta chains below come from one sample, sequenced in a study of CD8 T cells in Susac syndrome. A quantity of roughly 0.5 to 1 ug RNA underwent reverse transcription using random hexamers. TCRdb called the immunoSEQ multiplex PCR reads again in MiXCR, with one record for every CDR3 protein. The repertoire has around 150,000 distinct CDR3 sequences, 95% of them found once; the top ten carry under 0.2%. The sample was CD8+ T cells from PBMCs. The receptors derive from a human donor with Susac syndrome.

This sequence joins TRBV7-9 and TRBJ2-7, with 13 bases fitting TRBD2. This CDR3 spans 17 amino acids. V was clipped by 5 bases and J by 2 bases; unmatched bases: 9. The germline V gene encodes CDR1 SEHNR and CDR2 FQNEAQ (reference sequence). The DNA of the CDR3 is TGTGCCAGCAGCGCAGAGGGACTAGCGGGGTTTACCTACGAGCAGTACTTC. Translated, it gives CASSAEGLAGFTYEQYF.

V and J are TRBV28 and TRBJ2-1; tentatively, D is TRBD2 (5 bases). V was pared by 5 bases and J by 8 bases, with 16 bases between. Germline V gene lookup returns CDR1 MDHEN and CDR2 SYDVKM. The CDR3 is made up of 14 amino acids. The CDR3 region is CASSKYRDGDEQFF. In DNA form, the CDR3 reads TGTGCCAGCAGTAAATACCGAGACGGGGATGAGCAGTTCTTC.